Listed below are T cell receptor beta chains from one sample, sequenced in a study of cytomegalovirus exposure and HLA in healthy donors. Measured with immunoSEQ multiplex PCR; TCRdb has only the in-frame clones, and not every one. The sample lists just over 150,000 clones; 82% were seen once. The sequenced sample was PBMCs. The receptors come from a woman aged 45-65 years in good health and CMV-seropositive. The CDR3 runs from the conserved cysteine through the conserved F or W. A D gene is named only where the DNA matches it firmly.

d_gene: TRBD1
len: 13
v_gene: TRBV5-1
j_gene: TRBJ1-1
CDR3aa: CASSRQGYAEAFF

d_gene: NA
len: 14
v_gene: TRBV7-9
j_gene: TRBJ2-7
CDR3aa: CASSAGSSSYEQYF

d_gene: NA
len: 13
v_gene: TRBV29-1
j_gene: TRBJ2-1
CDR3aa: CSVGRGTYNEQFF

d_gene: TRBD2
len: 16
v_gene: TRBV30
j_gene: TRBJ2-2
CDR3aa: CAWTTLRGANTGELFF

d_gene: NA
len: 14
v_gene: TRBV19
j_gene: TRBJ1-6
CDR3aa: CASSQTSYNSPLHF

d_gene: NA
len: 15
v_gene: TRBV27
j_gene: TRBJ2-1
CDR3aa: CASSLAGANYNEQFF

d_gene: TRBD2
len: 12
v_gene: TRBV5-1
j_gene: TRBJ2-7
CDR3aa: CASGGEDYEQYF

d_gene: TRBD1
len: 14
v_gene: TRBV13
j_gene: TRBJ1-2
CDR3aa: CASSLQRTGLGYTF

d_gene: TRBD1
len: 16
v_gene: TRBV7-9
j_gene: TRBJ2-2
CDR3aa: CASSSPRQGETGELFF

d_gene: TRBD2
len: 15
v_gene: TRBV19
j_gene: TRBJ2-3
CDR3aa: CASRKAGWVLDTQYF

d_gene: TRBD2
len: 15
v_gene: TRBV7-8
j_gene: TRBJ2-7
CDR3aa: CASSLRSGGSYEQYF

d_gene: NA
len: 14
v_gene: TRBV7-9
j_gene: TRBJ2-7
CDR3aa: CSSSQDRFSYEQYF

d_gene: TRBD1
len: 14
v_gene: TRBV6-1
j_gene: TRBJ1-5
CDR3aa: CASTRQGADQPQHF

d_gene: NA
len: 15
v_gene: TRBV25-1
j_gene: TRBJ1-4
CDR3aa: CASSEFQGQVEKLFF

d_gene: TRBD1
len: 14
v_gene: TRBV19
j_gene: TRBJ2-7
CDR3aa: CASSSSGGSYEQYF

d_gene: NA
len: 13
v_gene: TRBV30
j_gene: TRBJ1-1
CDR3aa: CAWSSLGNTEAFF

d_gene: NA
len: 15
v_gene: TRBV2
j_gene: TRBJ2-4
CDR3aa: CASSRPEGRKNIQYF

d_gene: NA
len: 13
v_gene: TRBV4-1
j_gene: TRBJ2-7
CDR3aa: CASSQRANYEQYF

d_gene: NA
len: 12
v_gene: TRBV10-3
j_gene: TRBJ1-2
CDR3aa: CAISDRARGYTF

d_gene: NA
len: 13
v_gene: TRBV7-3
j_gene: TRBJ2-3
CDR3aa: CASSLSVSDTQYF

d_gene: NA
len: 17
v_gene: TRBV5-4
j_gene: TRBJ2-3
CDR3aa: CASSLPTYGLGTDTQYF

d_gene: NA
len: 11
v_gene: TRBV5-6
j_gene: TRBJ2-3
CDR3aa: CASSIDGAQYF

d_gene: NA
len: 15
v_gene: TRBV2
j_gene: TRBJ2-2
CDR3aa: CASKPGISNTGELFF

d_gene: NA
len: 16
v_gene: TRBV4-1
j_gene: TRBJ1-1
CDR3aa: CASSPSPTPMNTEAFF

d_gene: NA
len: 15
v_gene: TRBV4-1
j_gene: TRBJ1-1
CDR3aa: CASSPLDIQNTEAFF

d_gene: TRBD1
len: 14
v_gene: TRBV7-2
j_gene: TRBJ2-1
CDR3aa: CASSRQQGAYEQFF

d_gene: TRBD2
len: 15
v_gene: TRBV6-1
j_gene: TRBJ2-7
CDR3aa: CASSAGRGARLEQYF

d_gene: TRBD1
len: 15
v_gene: TRBV19
j_gene: TRBJ1-3
CDR3aa: CASSKTGRQGNTIYF

d_gene: NA
len: 18
v_gene: TRBV4-2
j_gene: TRBJ2-6
CDR3aa: CASSQESRQDSGANVLTF

d_gene: TRBD2
len: 13
v_gene: TRBV27
j_gene: TRBJ2-4
CDR3aa: CASSTSGGVGQYF

d_gene: NA
len: 13
v_gene: TRBV6-1
j_gene: TRBJ1-2
CDR3aa: CASSGPLRVGYIF

d_gene: NA
len: 14
v_gene: TRBV7-2
j_gene: NA
CDR3aa: CASSSDRSSYEQYF

d_gene: TRBD1
len: 16
v_gene: TRBV6-1
j_gene: TRBJ1-5
CDR3aa: CASSEAWTGEVRPQHF

d_gene: NA
len: 15
v_gene: TRBV5-4
j_gene: TRBJ2-2
CDR3aa: CASSLTQANTGELFF

d_gene: TRBD1
len: 19
v_gene: TRBV14
j_gene: TRBJ2-2
CDR3aa: CASSQRSSRTGIWAGELFF

d_gene: NA
len: 14
v_gene: TRBV30
j_gene: TRBJ1-6
CDR3aa: CACQTASYNSPLHF

d_gene: TRBD1
len: 15
v_gene: TRBV7-2
j_gene: TRBJ2-1
CDR3aa: CASSVDRASYNEQFF